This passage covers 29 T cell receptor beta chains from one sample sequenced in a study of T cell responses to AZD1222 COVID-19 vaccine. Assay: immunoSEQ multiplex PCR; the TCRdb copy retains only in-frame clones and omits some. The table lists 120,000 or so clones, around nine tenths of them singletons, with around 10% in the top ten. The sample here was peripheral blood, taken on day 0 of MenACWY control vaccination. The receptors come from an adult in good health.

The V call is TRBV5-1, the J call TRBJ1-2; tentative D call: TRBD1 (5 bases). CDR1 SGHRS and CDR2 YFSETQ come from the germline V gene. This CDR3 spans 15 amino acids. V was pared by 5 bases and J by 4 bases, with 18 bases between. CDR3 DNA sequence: TGCGCCAGCAGGTTGCGGGACGGTTCTTCCTATGGCTACACCTTC. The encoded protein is CASRLRDGSSYGYTF.

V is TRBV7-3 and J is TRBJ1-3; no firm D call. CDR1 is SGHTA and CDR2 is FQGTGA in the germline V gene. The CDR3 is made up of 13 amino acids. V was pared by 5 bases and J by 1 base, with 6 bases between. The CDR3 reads CASSPGSGNTIYF. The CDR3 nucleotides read TGTGCCAGCAGCCCTGGATCTGGAAACACCATATATTTT.

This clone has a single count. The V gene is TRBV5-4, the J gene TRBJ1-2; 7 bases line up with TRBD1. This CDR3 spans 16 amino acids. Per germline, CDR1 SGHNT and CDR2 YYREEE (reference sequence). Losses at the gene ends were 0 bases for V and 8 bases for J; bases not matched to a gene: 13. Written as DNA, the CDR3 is TGTGCCAGCAGCTTGGGACAGGGATTTCTTCAGGCCGGCTACACCTTC. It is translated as CASSLGQGFLQAGYTF.

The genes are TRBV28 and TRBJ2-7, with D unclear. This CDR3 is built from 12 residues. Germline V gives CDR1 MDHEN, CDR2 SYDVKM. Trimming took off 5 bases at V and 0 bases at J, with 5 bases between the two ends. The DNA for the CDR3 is TGTGCCAGCAGTCTTGGCTCCTACGAGCAGTACTTC. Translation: CASSLGSYEQYF.

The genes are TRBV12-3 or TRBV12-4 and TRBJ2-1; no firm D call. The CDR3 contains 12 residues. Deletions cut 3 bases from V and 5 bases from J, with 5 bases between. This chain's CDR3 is CASSFGHNEQFF. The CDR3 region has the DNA TGTGCCAGCAGTTTCGGACACAATGAGCAGTTCTTC.

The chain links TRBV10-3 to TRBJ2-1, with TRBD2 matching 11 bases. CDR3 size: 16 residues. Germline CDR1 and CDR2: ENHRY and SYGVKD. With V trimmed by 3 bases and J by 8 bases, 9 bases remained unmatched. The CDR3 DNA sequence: TGTGCCATCAGTGACAAACTAGCGGGAGTTGACTATGAGCAGTTCTTC. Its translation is CAISDKLAGVDYEQFF.

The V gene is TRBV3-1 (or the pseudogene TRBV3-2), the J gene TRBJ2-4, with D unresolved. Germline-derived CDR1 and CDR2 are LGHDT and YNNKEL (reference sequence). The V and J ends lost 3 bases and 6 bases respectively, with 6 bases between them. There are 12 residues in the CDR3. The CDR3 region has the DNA TGTGCCAGCAGCCAGATAGCAAACATTCAGTACTTC. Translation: CASSQIANIQYF.

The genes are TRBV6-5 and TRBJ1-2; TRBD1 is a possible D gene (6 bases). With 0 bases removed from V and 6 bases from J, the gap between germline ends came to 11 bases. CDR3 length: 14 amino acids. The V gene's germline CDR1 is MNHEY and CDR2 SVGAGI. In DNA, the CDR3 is TGTGCCAGCAGTTACTCGGGAGGGGGTGATGGCTACACCTTC. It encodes CASSYSGGGDGYTF.

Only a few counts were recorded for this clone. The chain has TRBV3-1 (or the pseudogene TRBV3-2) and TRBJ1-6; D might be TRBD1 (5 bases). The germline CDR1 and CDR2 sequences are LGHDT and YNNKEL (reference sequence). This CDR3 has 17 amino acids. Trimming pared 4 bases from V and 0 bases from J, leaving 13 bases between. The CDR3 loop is CASSPFRAGSYNSPLHF. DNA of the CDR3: TGTGCCAGCAGCCCCTTCAGGGCGGGCTCCTATAATTCACCCCTCCACTTT.

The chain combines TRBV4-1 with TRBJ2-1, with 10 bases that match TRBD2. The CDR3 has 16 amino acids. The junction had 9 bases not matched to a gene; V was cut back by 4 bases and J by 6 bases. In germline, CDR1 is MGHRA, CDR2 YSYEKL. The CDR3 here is CASSPRLSGGGNEQFF. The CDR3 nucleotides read TGCGCCAGCAGCCCCCGTTTGAGCGGGGGGGGCAATGAGCAGTTCTTC.

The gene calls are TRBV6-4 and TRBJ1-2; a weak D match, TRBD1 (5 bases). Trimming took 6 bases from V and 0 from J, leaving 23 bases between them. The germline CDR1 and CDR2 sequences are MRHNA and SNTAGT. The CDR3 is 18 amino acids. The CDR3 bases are TGTGCCAGCAGCGTCAAAGGGCAGGGATACTCAGCTAACTATGGCTACACCTTC. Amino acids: CASSVKGQGYSANYGYTF.

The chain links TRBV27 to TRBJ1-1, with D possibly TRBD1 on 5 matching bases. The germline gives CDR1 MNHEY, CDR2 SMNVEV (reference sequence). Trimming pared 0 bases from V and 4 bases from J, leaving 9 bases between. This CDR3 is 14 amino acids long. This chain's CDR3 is CASSLSWGGTEAFF. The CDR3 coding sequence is TGTGCCAGCAGTTTATCGTGGGGGGGCACTGAAGCTTTCTTT.

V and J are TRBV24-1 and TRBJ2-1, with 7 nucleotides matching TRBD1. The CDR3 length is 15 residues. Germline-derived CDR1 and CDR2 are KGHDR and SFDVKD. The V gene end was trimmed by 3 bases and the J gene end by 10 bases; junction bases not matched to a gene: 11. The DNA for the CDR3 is TGTGCCACCAGTGATCCCACAACAGGGGATTTAGAGCAGTTCTTC. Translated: CATSDPTTGDLEQFF.

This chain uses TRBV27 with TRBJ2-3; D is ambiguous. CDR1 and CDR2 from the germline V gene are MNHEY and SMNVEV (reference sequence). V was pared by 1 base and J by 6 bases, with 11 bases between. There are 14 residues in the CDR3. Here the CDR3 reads CASSLWPDMDTQYF. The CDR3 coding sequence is TGTGCCAGCAGTTTATGGCCAGACATGGATACGCAGTATTTT.

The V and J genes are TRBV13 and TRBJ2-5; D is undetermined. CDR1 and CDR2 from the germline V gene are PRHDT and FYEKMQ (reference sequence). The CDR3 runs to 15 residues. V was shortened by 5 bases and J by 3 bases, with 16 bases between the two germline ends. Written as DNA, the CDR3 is TGTGCCAGCAGCCACCGGACCGAAAGTAAAGAGACCCAGTACTTC. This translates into CASSHRTESKETQYF.

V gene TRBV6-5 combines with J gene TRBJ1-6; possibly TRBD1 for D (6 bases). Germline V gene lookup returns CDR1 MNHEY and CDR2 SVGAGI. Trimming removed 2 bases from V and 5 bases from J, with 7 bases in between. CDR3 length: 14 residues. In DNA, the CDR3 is TGTGCCAGCAGTTACGGACAGCATAATTCACCCCTCCACTTT. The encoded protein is CASSYGQHNSPLHF.

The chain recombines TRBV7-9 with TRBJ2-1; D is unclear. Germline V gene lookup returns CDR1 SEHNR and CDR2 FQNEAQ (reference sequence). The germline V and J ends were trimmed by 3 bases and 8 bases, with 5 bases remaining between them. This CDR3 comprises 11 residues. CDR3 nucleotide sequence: TGTGCCAGCAGCTTTGGGGATGAGCAGTTCTTC. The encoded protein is CASSFGDEQFF.

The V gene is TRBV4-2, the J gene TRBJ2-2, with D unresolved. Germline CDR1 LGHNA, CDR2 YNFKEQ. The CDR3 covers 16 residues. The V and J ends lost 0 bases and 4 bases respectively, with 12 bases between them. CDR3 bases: TGTGCCAGCAGCCAAGAAAGGGCCGAATCCACCGGGGAGCTGTTTTTT. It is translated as CASSQERAESTGELFF.

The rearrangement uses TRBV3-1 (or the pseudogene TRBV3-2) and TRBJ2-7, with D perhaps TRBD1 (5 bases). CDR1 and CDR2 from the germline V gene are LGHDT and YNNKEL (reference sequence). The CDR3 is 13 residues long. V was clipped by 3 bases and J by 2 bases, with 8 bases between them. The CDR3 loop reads CASSHQGPYEQYF. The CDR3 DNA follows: TGTGCCAGCAGCCACCAGGGCCCCTACGAGCAGTACTTC.

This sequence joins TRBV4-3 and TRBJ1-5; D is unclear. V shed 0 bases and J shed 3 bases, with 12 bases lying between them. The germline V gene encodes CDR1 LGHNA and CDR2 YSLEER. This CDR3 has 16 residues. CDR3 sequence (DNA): TGCGCCAGCAGCCAAGATAGGTTAACACTCAATCAGCCCCAGCATTTT. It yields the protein CASSQDRLTLNQPQHF.

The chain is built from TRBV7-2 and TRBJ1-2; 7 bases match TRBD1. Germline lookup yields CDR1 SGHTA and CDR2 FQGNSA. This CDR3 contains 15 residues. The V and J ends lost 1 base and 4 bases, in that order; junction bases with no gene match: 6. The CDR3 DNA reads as TGTGCCAGCAGCTTAGAAGGCAGGGGGACCTATGGCTACACCTTC. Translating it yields CASSLEGRGTYGYTF.

The CDR3 region has the DNA TGCAGCGTTGAAGACAGGGGATACAATGAGCAGTTCTTC. Encoded protein: CSVEDRGYNEQFF. V and J are TRBV29-1 and TRBJ2-1; D perhaps matches TRBD1 (6 bases). The germline CDR1 and CDR2 sequences are SQVTM and ANQGSEA. The CDR3 is made up of 13 amino acids. V was trimmed by 0 bases and J by 4 bases, leaving 7 bases between them.

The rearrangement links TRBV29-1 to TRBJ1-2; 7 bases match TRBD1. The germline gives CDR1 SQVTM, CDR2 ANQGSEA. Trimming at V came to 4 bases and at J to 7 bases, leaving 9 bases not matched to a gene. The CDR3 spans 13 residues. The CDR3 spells CSVAGQRRAGYTF. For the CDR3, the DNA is TGCAGCGTTGCGGGACAGCGAAGGGCTGGCTACACCTTC.

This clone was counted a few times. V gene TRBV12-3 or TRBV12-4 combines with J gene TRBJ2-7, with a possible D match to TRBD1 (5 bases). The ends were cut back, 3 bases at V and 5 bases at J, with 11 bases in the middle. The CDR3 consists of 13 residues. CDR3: CASSFTRAHEQYF. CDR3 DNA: TGTGCCAGCAGTTTCACCAGGGCCCACGAGCAGTACTTC.

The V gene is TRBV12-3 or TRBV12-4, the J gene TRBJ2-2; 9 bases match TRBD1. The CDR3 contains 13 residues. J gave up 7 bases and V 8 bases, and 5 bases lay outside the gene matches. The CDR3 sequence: CASRDRAVGELFF. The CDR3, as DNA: TGTGCCAGCCGGGACAGGGCAGTCGGGGAGCTGTTTTTT.

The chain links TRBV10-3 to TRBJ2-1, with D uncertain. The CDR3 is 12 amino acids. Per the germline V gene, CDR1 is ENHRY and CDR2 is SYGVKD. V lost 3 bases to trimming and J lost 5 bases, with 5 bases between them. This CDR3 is CAISDPDNEQFF. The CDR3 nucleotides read TGTGCCATCAGTGACCCGGACAATGAGCAGTTCTTC.

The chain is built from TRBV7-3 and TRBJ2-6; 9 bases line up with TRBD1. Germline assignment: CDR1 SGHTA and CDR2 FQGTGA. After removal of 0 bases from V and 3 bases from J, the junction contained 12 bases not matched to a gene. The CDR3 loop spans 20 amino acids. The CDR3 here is CASSLTLGQGPYFGANVLTF. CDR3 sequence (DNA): TGTGCCAGCAGCTTAACTTTGGGACAGGGTCCCTACTTTGGGGCCAACGTCCTGACTTTC.

The CDR3 protein is CASSTSGQGFDTEAFF. In DNA, the CDR3 is TGTGCCAGCTCAACCTCGGGACAGGGGTTCGACACTGAAGCTTTCTTT. The genes are TRBV18 and TRBJ1-1, with 10 bases that match TRBD1. Per the germline V gene, CDR1 is KGHSH and CDR2 is LQKENI. This CDR3 is built from 16 residues. Germline trimming cut 5 bases from V and 3 bases from J; bases unmatched to any gene: 9.

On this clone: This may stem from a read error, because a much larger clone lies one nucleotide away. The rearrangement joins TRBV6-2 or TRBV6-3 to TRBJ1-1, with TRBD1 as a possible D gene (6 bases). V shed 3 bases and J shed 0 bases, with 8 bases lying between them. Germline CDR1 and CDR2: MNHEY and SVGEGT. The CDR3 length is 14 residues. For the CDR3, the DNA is TGTGCCAGCAGTTATTCAGGGGTGAACACTGAAGCTTTCTTT. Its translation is CASSYSGVNTEAFF.